This T cell receptor beta chain was identified in a study of T-cell reconstitution after alpha-beta-depleted transplantation in children. Construction of the TCRbeta library involved unique molecular identifiers. Via MiXCR, TCRdb re-called the PCR reads, giving one row per CDR3 protein. The sample yields 200,000 to 300,000 distinct CDR3 sequences, around 13% seen once. The CDR3 spans 14 residues. Trimming removed 8 bases at V and 7 bases at J, with 20 bases between. Germline-derived CDR1 and CDR2 are MNHNS and SASEGT. This clonotype occurred a few times. The clonotype was recovered from a human donor who donated a stem cell graft to a child with acute lymphoblastic leukemia. This chain connects TRBV6-1 to TRBJ1-2; D may be TRBD1 (6 bases). Sequencing used PBMCs from the stem cell graft donor, obtained from the stem cell graft. CDR3 amino acids: CASSRERGAGGYTF. The CDR3 DNA sequence: TGTGCCAGCTCTCGAGAGCGGGGGGCCGGTGGCTACACCTTC.